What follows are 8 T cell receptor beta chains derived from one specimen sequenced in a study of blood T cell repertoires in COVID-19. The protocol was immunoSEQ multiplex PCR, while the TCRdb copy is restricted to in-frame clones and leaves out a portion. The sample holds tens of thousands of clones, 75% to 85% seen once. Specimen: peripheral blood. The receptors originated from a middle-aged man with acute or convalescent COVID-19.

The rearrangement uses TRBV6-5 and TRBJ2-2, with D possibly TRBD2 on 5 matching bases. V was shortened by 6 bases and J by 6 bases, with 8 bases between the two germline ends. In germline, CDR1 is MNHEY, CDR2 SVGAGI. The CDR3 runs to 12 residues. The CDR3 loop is CASSRGSGELFF. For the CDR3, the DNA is TGTGCCAGCAGCAGAGGGTCCGGGGAGCTGTTTTTT.

The CDR3 here is CASSQGVDYEQYV. The DNA of the CDR3 is TGTGCCAGCTCACAGGGGGTGGACTACGAGCAGTACGTC. The chain links TRBV18 to TRBJ2-7, with D perhaps matching TRBD1 (6 bases). The ends were cut back, 4 bases at V and 3 bases at J, with 10 bases in the middle. The germline V gene has CDR1 KGHSH and CDR2 LQKENI. The CDR3 sequence is 13 residues long.

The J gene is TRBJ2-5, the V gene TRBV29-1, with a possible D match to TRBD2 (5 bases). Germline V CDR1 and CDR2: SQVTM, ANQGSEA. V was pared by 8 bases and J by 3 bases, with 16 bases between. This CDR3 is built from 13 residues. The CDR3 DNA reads TGCAGCATGCGGGTTATTGGGAAAGAGACCCAGTACTTC. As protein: CSMRVIGKETQYF.

The CDR3 DNA reads as TGTGCCAGCAGCTTGAGAACAGACAGAGGTGAAGCTTTCTTT. Translation: CASSLRTDRGEAFF. The V and J genes are TRBV5-4 and TRBJ1-1, with D possibly being TRBD1 (5 bases). CDR3 size: 14 residues. Germline V gene data show CDR1 as SGHNT and CDR2 as YYREEE (reference sequence). Trimming shortened V by 1 base and J by 7 bases, and 14 bases separated the two germline ends.

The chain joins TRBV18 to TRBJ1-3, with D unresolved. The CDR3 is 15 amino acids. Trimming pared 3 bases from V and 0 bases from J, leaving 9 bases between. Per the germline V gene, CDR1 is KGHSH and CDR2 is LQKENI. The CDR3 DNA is TGTGCCAGCTCACCTTCCACCAGCTCTGGAAACACCATATATTTT. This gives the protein CASSPSTSSGNTIYF.

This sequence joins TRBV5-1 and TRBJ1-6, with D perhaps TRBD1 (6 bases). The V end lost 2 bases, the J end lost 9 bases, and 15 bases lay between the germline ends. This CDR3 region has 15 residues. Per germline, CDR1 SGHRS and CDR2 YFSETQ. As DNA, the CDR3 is TGCGCCAGCAGCTTCGGTTGGACAGATGGTTCACCCCTCCACTTT. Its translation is CASSFGWTDGSPLHF.

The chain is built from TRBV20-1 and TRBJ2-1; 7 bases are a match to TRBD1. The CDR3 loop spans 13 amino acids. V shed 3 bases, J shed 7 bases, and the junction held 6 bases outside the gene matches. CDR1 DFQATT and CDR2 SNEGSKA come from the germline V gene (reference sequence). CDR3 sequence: CSASEGARNEQFF. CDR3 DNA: TGCAGTGCTAGTGAGGGGGCGAGGAATGAGCAGTTCTTC.

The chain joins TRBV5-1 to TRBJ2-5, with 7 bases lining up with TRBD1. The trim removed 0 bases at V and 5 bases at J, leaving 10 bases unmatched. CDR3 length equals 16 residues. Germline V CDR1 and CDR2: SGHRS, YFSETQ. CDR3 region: CASSLVGRGSGETQYF. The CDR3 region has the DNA TGCGCCAGCAGCTTGGTCGGCAGGGGGTCGGGGGAGACCCAGTACTTC. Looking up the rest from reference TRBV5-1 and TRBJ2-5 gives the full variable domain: KAGVTQTPRYLIKTRGQQVTLSCSPISGHRSVSWYQQTPGQGLQFLFEYFSETQRNKGNFPGRFSGRQFSNSRSEMNVSTLELGDSALYLCASSLVGRGSGETQYFGPGTRLLVL.